This T cell receptor beta chain comes out of a study of shared clonotypes between healthy human individuals. Study-wide results and caveats: Larger richness was generally estimated for naive than memory subsets.

Assay: immunoSEQ multiplex PCR; the TCRdb copy retains only in-frame clones and omits some. The top ten hold 0.35% to 0.5% of the sample, which has 2 million to 2.5 million clones, approximately 93% seen once. The ends were cut back, 5 bases at V and 2 bases at J, with 19 bases in the middle. Looked up from germline, CDR1 is GTSNPN and CDR2 is SVGIG (reference sequence). CDR3 length equals 16 residues. To note about this clone: Its matching antigen is unknown.

The chain recombines TRBV30 with TRBJ2-1, with D possibly TRBD1 on 6 matching bases. This sequence was found in a man between 18 and 35 years old in good health. Some clones in this sample may be carry-over from other donors' samples. The sample was naive CD4+ T cells from PBMCs. Subset given: CD45RA+ positively selected. CDR3 DNA: TGTGCCTGGGGTAAACCAGGGGCGGCTACCTACAATGAGCAGTTCTTC. Its translation is CAWGKPGAATYNEQFF. The whole variable domain, filled in from reference TRBV30 and TRBJ2-1, reads SQTIHQWPATLVQPVGSPLSLECTVEGTSNPNLYWYRQAAGRGLQLLFYSVGIGQISSEVPQNLSASRPQDRQFILSSKKLLLSDSGFYLCAWGKPGAATYNEQFFGPGTRLTVL.